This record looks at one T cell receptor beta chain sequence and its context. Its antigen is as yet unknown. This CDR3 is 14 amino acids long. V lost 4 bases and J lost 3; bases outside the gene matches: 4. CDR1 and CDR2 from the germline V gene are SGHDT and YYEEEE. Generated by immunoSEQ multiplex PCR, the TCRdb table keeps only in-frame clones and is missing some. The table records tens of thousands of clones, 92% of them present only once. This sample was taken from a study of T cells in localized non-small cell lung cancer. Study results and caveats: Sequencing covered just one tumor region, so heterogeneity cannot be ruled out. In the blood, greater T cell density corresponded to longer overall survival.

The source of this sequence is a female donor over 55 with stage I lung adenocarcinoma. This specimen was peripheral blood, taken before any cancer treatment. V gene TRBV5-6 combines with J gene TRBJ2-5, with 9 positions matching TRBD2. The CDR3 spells CASSAVAGEETQYF. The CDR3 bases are TGTGCCAGCAGCGCCGTAGCGGGGGAAGAGACCCAGTACTTC.